One sample yielded the 11 T cell receptor beta chains listed below, sequenced in a study of cytomegalovirus exposure and HLA in healthy donors. Clones were sequenced by immunoSEQ multiplex PCR, and TCRdb holds only the in-frame ones, with some missing. The profile shows 200,000 to 250,000 clones, 80% to 90% of them singletons. The sequenced sample consisted of PBMCs. The receptors were gathered from a young woman in good health and CMV-seronegative.

The rearrangement joins TRBV15 to TRBJ2-3; D unclear. The CDR3 is 12 amino acids. Germline CDR1 reads LNHNV; CDR2 reads YYDKDF (reference sequence). Trimming left V 0 bases short and J 8 bases short, with 6 bases between. DNA of the CDR3: TGTGCCACCAGCAGAGATCAAGCTACGCAGTATTTT. Encoded protein: CATSRDQATQYF.

The V call is TRBV19, the J call TRBJ2-2, with D possibly being TRBD1 (5 bases). V lost 5 bases to trimming and J lost 3 bases, with 10 bases between them. Germline V lookup: CDR1 LNHDA, CDR2 SQIVND (reference sequence). The CDR3 covers 14 residues. The CDR3 reads CASSPTGYTGELFF. In DNA form, the CDR3 reads TGTGCCAGTAGTCCCACAGGTTACACCGGGGAGCTGTTTTTT.

J is TRBJ1-1 and V is TRBV27; D unresolved. Between the trimmed V and J ends, which lost 2 bases and 0 bases, there was a span of 4 bases. The CDR3 runs 13 residues. The V gene's germline CDR1 is MNHEY and CDR2 SMNVEV (reference sequence). CDR3 DNA sequence: TGTGCCAGCAGTTTAGGGCTGAACACTGAAGCTTTCTTT. Its translation is CASSLGLNTEAFF.

The V and J genes are TRBV7-6 and TRBJ2-1; D gene ambiguous. The CDR3 has 16 residues. V was shortened by 4 bases and J by 0 bases, with 13 bases between the two germline ends. Germline V gene data show CDR1 as SGHVS and CDR2 as FNYEAQ. The chain's CDR3 is CASSSRLPSSYNEQFF. The CDR3, as DNA: TGTGCCAGCAGCTCACGACTGCCGAGCTCCTACAATGAGCAGTTCTTC.

The rearrangement joins TRBV5-1 to TRBJ2-3; 15 bases are a match to TRBD2. This CDR3 spans 17 amino acids. Unmatched junction bases numbered 7, after V lost 4 bases and J lost 4 bases. Germline V lookup: CDR1 SGHRS, CDR2 YFSETQ. CDR3 in DNA: TGCGCCAGCAGCCAGAGGACTAGCGGGAGGGCCTCAGATACGCAGTATTTT. Its protein product is CASSQRTSGRASDTQYF.

J is TRBJ1-2 and V is TRBV7-8; tentative D call: TRBD1 (5 bases). V lost 4 bases and J lost 8, with 11 bases in between. CDR3 length equals 12 residues. CDR1 and CDR2 (germline): SGHVS, FQNEAQ. CDR3 loop: CASSSQGLGYTF. The CDR3 DNA sequence: TGTGCCAGCAGCTCGCAGGGTTTAGGCTACACCTTC. Drawing the rest from reference TRBV7-8 and TRBJ1-2, the complete variable domain is GAGVSQSPRYKVAKRGQDVALRCDPISGHVSLFWYQQALGQGPEFLTYFQNEAQLDKSGLPSDRFFAERPEGSVSTLKIQRTQQEDSAVYLCASSSQGLGYTFGSGTRLTVV.

The chain joins TRBV29-1 to TRBJ1-2, with 7 nucleotides matching TRBD1. The length of the CDR3 is 15 residues. After removal of 0 bases from V and 4 bases from J, the junction contained 8 bases not matched to a gene. In germline, CDR1 is SQVTM, CDR2 ANQGSEA. The CDR3 sequence is CSVEDGVGTVYGYTF. The CDR3 DNA follows: TGCAGCGTTGAAGATGGTGTCGGGACAGTCTATGGCTACACCTTC. The full variable domain, rest sourced from reference TRBV29-1 and TRBJ1-2, is SAVISQKPSRDICQRGTSLTIQCQVDSQVTMMFWYRQQPGQSLTLIATANQGSEATYESGFVIDKFPISRPNLTFSTLTVSNMSPEDSSIYLCSVEDGVGTVYGYTFGSGTRLTVV.

This clone was detected only once. A junction end diverges from the germline sequence, so it may reflect a read error. This chain links TRBV7-7 with TRBJ2-5, with D possibly TRBD1 on 5 matching bases. The V gene's germline CDR1 is SSHAT and CDR2 FNYEAQ (reference sequence). This CDR3 contains 15 residues. As DNA, the CDR3 is TGTGCTAGCAGCTTGGACGCAGGGCCCCAAGAGACCCAGTACTTC. This codes for CASSLDAGPQETQYF.

The genes are TRBV7-3 and TRBJ2-2, with 15 nucleotides matching TRBD2. Germline values: CDR1 SGHTA, CDR2 FQGTGA. Trimming removed 5 bases from V and 0 bases from J; junction bases left unmatched: 4. The CDR3 runs to 18 residues. The DNA for the CDR3 is TGTGCCAGCAGCCCTGGACTAGCGGGAGGGCCGAACACCGGGGAGCTGTTTTTT. Protein: CASSPGLAGGPNTGELFF.

The chain joins TRBV28 to TRBJ2-3; D may be TRBD2 (5 bases). V was pared by 2 bases and J by 6 bases, with 9 bases between. The CDR3 extends over 13 amino acids. CDR1 and CDR2 (germline): MDHEN, SYDVKM. The CDR3 DNA follows: TGTGCCAGCAGTTTAGGCATAGCGGATACGCAGTATTTT. It specifies CASSLGIADTQYF.

There are a few counts of this clone. The rearrangement links TRBV7-9 to TRBJ1-4; a possible D gene is TRBD1 (6 bases). CDR1 SEHNR and CDR2 FQNEAQ come from the germline V gene (reference sequence). The V and J ends lost 1 base and 6 bases respectively, with 9 bases between them. The CDR3 covers 14 residues. CDR3 loop: CASSLGTADEKLFF. CDR3 coding DNA: TGTGCCAGCAGCTTAGGGACAGCAGATGAAAAACTGTTTTTT. The full variable domain, in which reference TRBV7-9 and TRBJ1-4 provide the parts outside the CDR3, is DTGVSQNPRHKITKRGQNVTFRCDPISEHNRLYWYRQTLGQGPEFLTYFQNEAQLEKSRLLSDRFSAERPKGSFSTLEIQRTEQGDSAMYLCASSLGTADEKLFFGSGTQLSVL.